The 32 T cell receptor beta chains below come from one sample, sequenced in a study of identical twins. TCRdb passed the 5' RACE reads through MiXCR, listing each CDR3 protein once. The data show under 300,000 distinct CDR3 sequences, roughly 8.7% seen once. These sequences were also reported in another study, on yellow fever vaccine responses in identical twins.

Sequencing was performed on CD8+ T cells sorted from blood. All receptors come from a woman aged 18-29 years in good health.

This clonotype was detected ten times or more. The J gene is TRBJ2-7, the V gene TRBV7-9; D gene ambiguous. Germline CDR1 SEHNR, CDR2 FQNEAQ (reference sequence). The CDR3 loop spans 15 amino acids. The V gene lost 5 bases and the J gene lost 2 bases, with 16 bases spanning the gap. The CDR3 DNA reads as TGTGCCAGCAGCCCTAGGAGCCCCCTGCCCTACGAGCAGTACTTC. Its translation: CASSPRSPLPYEQYF. Supplemented by reference TRBV7-9 and TRBJ2-7, the full variable domain reads DTGVSQNPRHKITKRGQNVTFRCDPISEHNRLYWYRQTLGQGPEFLTYFQNEAQLEKSRLLSDRFSAERPKGSFSTLEIQRTEQGDSAMYLCASSPRSPLPYEQYFGPGTRLTVT.

This clonotype was seen a few times. V and J are TRBV7-9 and TRBJ2-5; D not resolved. Germline values: CDR1 SEHNR, CDR2 FQNEAQ (reference sequence). The CDR3 has 15 amino acids. Trimming left V 5 bases short and J 3 bases short, with 16 bases between. The CDR3 is CASSPRVAEKETQYF. CDR3 coding DNA: TGTGCCAGCAGCCCCCGGGTAGCCGAGAAAGAGACCCAGTACTTC. The variable domain in full, completed from reference TRBV7-9 and TRBJ2-5, reads DTGVSQNPRHKITKRGQNVTFRCDPISEHNRLYWYRQTLGQGPEFLTYFQNEAQLEKSRLLSDRFSAERPKGSFSTLEIQRTEQGDSAMYLCASSPRVAEKETQYFGPGTRLLVL.

This clonotype was seen ten or more times. This chain links TRBV29-1 with TRBJ2-2; D is perhaps TRBD1 (6 bases). The germline V gene has CDR1 SQVTM and CDR2 ANQGSEA. The CDR3 loop spans 16 amino acids. V dropped 1 base and J dropped 6 bases, with 18 bases sitting between them. The CDR3, as DNA: TGCAGCGTTGAAGTGAGGGGGATCGGTCGTCCCGGGGAGCTGTTTTTT. The encoded protein is CSVEVRGIGRPGELFF.

This clonotype was seen many times. The rearrangement joins TRBV5-1 to TRBJ2-1, with a tentative D call TRBD2 (5 bases). The length of the CDR3 is 12 residues. Germline CDR1 and CDR2: SGHRS and YFSETQ. With 4 bases removed from V and 8 bases from J, the gap between germline ends came to 10 bases. CDR3 sequence reads: CASSIIAYEQFF. Here the CDR3 DNA reads TGCGCCAGCAGCATTATAGCGTATGAGCAGTTCTTC.

This clonotype was observed a few times. The J gene is TRBJ1-2, the V gene TRBV13; D is uncertain. The CDR3 extends over 14 amino acids. The V end lost 0 bases, the J end lost 4 bases, and 9 bases lay between the germline ends. Germline V gives CDR1 PRHDT, CDR2 FYEKMQ (reference sequence). In nucleotides, the CDR3 is TGTGCCAGCAGCTTAGGTGATGTGCTCTATGGCTACACCTTC. Translated, it gives CASSLGDVLYGYTF.

This clonotype was observed a handful of times. CDR3 in DNA: TGTGCCAGCAGTAAGTCGGCTGATACGCAGTATTTT. The encoded protein is CASSKSADTQYF. The chain links TRBV12-3 or TRBV12-4 to TRBJ2-3; D remains unclear. The V and J ends lost 5 bases and 6 bases respectively, with 9 bases between them. This CDR3 contains 12 residues.

There are a few counts of this clonotype. This sequence joins TRBV6-2 or TRBV6-3 and TRBJ2-7, with D perhaps matching TRBD1 (7 bases). Trimming removed 0 bases from V and 7 bases from J, with 19 bases in between. The length of the CDR3 is 16 residues. Germline V gene data show CDR1 as MNHEY and CDR2 as SVGEGT. The CDR3 spells CASSYSPDRMEGEQYF. CDR3 sequence (DNA): TGTGCCAGCAGTTACTCTCCGGACAGGATGGAGGGGGAGCAGTACTTC.

This clonotype has more than one count but fewer than ten. The J gene is TRBJ1-6, the V gene TRBV9, with a weak D call TRBD1 (6 bases). Per the germline V gene, CDR1 is SGDLS and CDR2 is YYNGEE. This CDR3 has 14 residues. Between the trimmed V and J ends, which lost 3 bases and 13 bases, there was a span of 17 bases. In nucleotides, the CDR3 is TGTGCCAGCAGCGCCCGGGACATATCTTCGCCCCTCCACTTT. It is translated as CASSARDISSPLHF.

V gene TRBV4-1 combines with J gene TRBJ2-2, with 7 nucleotides matching TRBD1. V lost 0 bases to trimming and J lost 2 bases; unmatched junction nucleotides: 6. Per germline, CDR1 MGHRA and CDR2 YSYEKL. The CDR3 totals 17 residues. CDR3 sequence reads: CASSQDLAGGNTGELFF. CDR3 bases: TGCGCCAGCAGCCAAGATTTGGCAGGGGGAAACACCGGGGAGCTGTTTTTT.

This clonotype was observed at least ten times. The chain employs TRBV29-1 and TRBJ1-1, with 10 bases lining up with TRBD1. The germline V gene has CDR1 SQVTM and CDR2 ANQGSEA. The CDR3 has 12 amino acids. Here the CDR3 reads CSGGGQGSEAFF. The CDR3 DNA reads TGCAGTGGTGGGGGACAGGGGTCTGAAGCTTTCTTT. The whole variable domain, remainder taken from reference TRBV29-1 and TRBJ1-1, is SAVISQKPSRDICQRGTSLTIQCQVDSQVTMMFWYRQQPGQSLTLIATANQGSEATYESGFVIDKFPISRPNLTFSTLTVSNMSPEDSSIYLCSGGGQGSEAFFGQGTRLTVV.

A few counts support this clonotype. This chain links TRBV6-5 with TRBJ2-7; TRBD2 aligns across 12 bases. Per germline, CDR1 MNHEY and CDR2 SVGAGI. This CDR3 is 19 amino acids long. V lost 4 bases, J lost 5 bases, and 18 bases stayed unmatched. CDR3 coding DNA: TGTGCCAGCAGTTCCAGCTTTAGCACAACTAGCGGGAGGCTGCACGAGCAGTACTTC. Translating gives CASSSSFSTTSGRLHEQYF.

The V gene is TRBV25-1, the J gene TRBJ2-1, with 7 nucleotides matching TRBD1. This CDR3 region has 17 residues. Germline V lookup: CDR1 MGHDK, CDR2 SYGVNS. Trimming took 2 bases from V and 4 from J; bases not matched to a gene: 11. The CDR3 DNA reads TGTGCCAGCAGTGAACAAAGTAGGGGGCGCGAGTACAATGAGCAGTTCTTC. The encoded protein is CASSEQSRGREYNEQFF.

This clonotype was seen a few times. The chain carries TRBV7-2 and TRBJ2-3; possible D gene TRBD2, 5 bases. Between the trimmed V and J ends, which lost 3 bases and 0 bases, there was a span of 10 bases. The CDR3 totals 15 residues. CDR1 is SGHTA and CDR2 is FQGNSA in the germline V gene. CDR3 region: CASSFFPSSTDTQYF. The CDR3 DNA is TGTGCCAGCAGCTTTTTTCCTAGCAGCACAGATACGCAGTATTTT.

The chain has TRBV4-2 and TRBJ1-2; 7 bases are a match to TRBD1. V shed 0 bases and J 7 bases; nucleotides not matched to a gene: 11. The germline gives CDR1 LGHNA, CDR2 YNFKEQ. The CDR3 has 16 residues. The CDR3 nucleotides read TGTGCCAGCAGCCAAGAGACTAGACAGGGAGGTTTTGGCTACACCTTC. Protein sequence: CASSQETRQGGFGYTF.

This clonotype was picked up many times. The gene calls are TRBV29-1 and TRBJ2-1, with 9 bases aligning to TRBD2. CDR1 and CDR2 from the germline V gene are SQVTM and ANQGSEA. This CDR3 has 15 amino acids. Trimming took 2 bases from V and 4 from J; bases not matched to a gene: 6. The CDR3 nucleotides read TGCAGCGTTGAACTGACTAGCGGCAGTTACAATGAGCAGTTCTTC. It translates to CSVELTSGSYNEQFF.

This clonotype has just a few counts. The rearrangement joins TRBV6-5 to TRBJ2-1; no clear D gene. With 1 base removed from V and 0 bases from J, the gap between germline ends came to 13 bases. Germline V CDR1 and CDR2: MNHEY, SVGAGI. This CDR3 has 17 amino acids. The CDR3: CASSYYKAASSYNEQFF. Here the CDR3 DNA reads TGTGCCAGCAGTTACTACAAGGCGGCCAGCTCCTACAATGAGCAGTTCTTC.

This clonotype appeared a few times. The gene calls are TRBV6-1 and TRBJ2-1; TRBD2 might be the D (5 bases). Trimming pared 6 bases from V and 1 base from J, leaving 10 bases between. The CDR3 sequence is 14 residues long. CDR1 MNHNS and CDR2 SASEGT come from the germline V gene. The CDR3 coding sequence is TGTGCCAGCAGCCCGGACTTGTCCTACAATGAGCAGTTCTTC. It translates to CASSPDLSYNEQFF.

Ten or more counts support this clonotype. This sequence joins TRBV12-3 or TRBV12-4 and TRBJ2-7; 11 nucleotides match TRBD1. CDR3 length: 15 amino acids. V lost 7 bases to trimming and J lost 1 base; unmatched junction nucleotides: 6. CDR3 loop: CASTGQGVPSYEQYF. The CDR3, as DNA: TGTGCCAGCACGGGACAGGGGGTACCTTCCTACGAGCAGTACTTC.

CDR3: CAWRGLWGYTF. CDR3 bases: TGTGCCTGGAGAGGGCTCTGGGGCTACACCTTC. The V gene is TRBV30, the J gene TRBJ1-2; D gene ambiguous. The CDR3 totals 11 residues. Trimming shortened V by 3 bases and J by 8 bases, and 10 bases separated the two germline ends. The germline V gene encodes CDR1 GTSNPN and CDR2 SVGIG (reference sequence).

This clonotype has at least ten counts. The chain is built from TRBV12-3 or TRBV12-4 and TRBJ2-5; D unclear. V lost 3 bases to trimming and J lost 2 bases, with 19 bases between them. This CDR3 comprises 17 residues. In nucleotides, the CDR3 is TGTGCCAGCAGTTTGGGTCGCGACCATACCAGACAAGAGACCCAGTACTTC. Encoded protein: CASSLGRDHTRQETQYF.

J is TRBJ2-7 and V is TRBV4-3, with TRBD1 as a possible D gene (5 bases). The germline V gene encodes CDR1 LGHNA and CDR2 YSLEER. V was clipped by 0 bases and J by 0 bases, with 9 bases between them. The CDR3 is 15 residues long. This chain's CDR3 is CASSQERGASYEQYF. The CDR3 DNA reads TGCGCCAGCAGCCAAGAAAGGGGCGCCTCCTACGAGCAGTACTTC.

This clonotype was picked up a small number of times. The gene calls are TRBV29-1 and TRBJ2-2; D unclear. With 4 bases removed from V and 2 bases from J, the gap between germline ends came to 8 bases. In germline, CDR1 is SQVTM, CDR2 ANQGSEA. CDR3 size: 13 residues. The chain's CDR3 is CSVVAPNTGELFF. The CDR3 nucleotides are TGCAGCGTTGTGGCCCCCAACACCGGGGAGCTGTTTTTT.

In its sample, this clonotype was seen many times. This chain joins TRBV6-1 and TRBJ2-1; no definite D call. The ends were cut back, 3 bases at V and 3 bases at J, with 12 bases in the middle. Germline CDR1 MNHNS, CDR2 SASEGT. There are 15 residues in the CDR3. Written as DNA, the CDR3 is TGTGCCAGCAGTGAGGGCCCCCCCCTCTACAATGAGCAGTTCTTC. Encoded protein: CASSEGPPLYNEQFF.

This clonotype has a count of ten or more. This chain joins TRBV6-2 or TRBV6-3 and TRBJ2-1, with TRBD2 matching over 9 bases. J gave up 8 bases and V 4 bases, and 12 bases lay outside the gene matches. This CDR3 is built from 16 residues. Germline-derived CDR1 and CDR2 are MNHEY and SVGEGT. The CDR3 sequence: CASSSGTSQGGDEQFF. The CDR3 DNA follows: TGTGCCAGCAGTTCCGGGACTAGCCAGGGAGGGGATGAGCAGTTCTTC.

This clonotype appeared many times. The chain is built from TRBV20-1 and TRBJ2-7; TRBD1 matches at 10 bases. Germline-derived CDR1 and CDR2 are DFQATT and SNEGSKA (reference sequence). V lost 4 bases and J lost 5; bases outside the gene matches: 5. This CDR3 contains 13 residues. CDR3 in DNA: TGCAGTGCTATGGACAGGGGGTTCGACGAGCAGTACTTC. It encodes CSAMDRGFDEQYF.

V and J are TRBV7-2 and TRBJ1-1; tentatively, D is TRBD1 (5 bases). Between the trimmed V and J ends, which lost 3 bases and 6 bases, there was a span of 11 bases. The germline V gene encodes CDR1 SGHTA and CDR2 FQGNSA. The CDR3 has 13 amino acids. The DNA for the CDR3 is TGTGCCAGCAGCTTGTCTGTGGGGGCTGAAGCTTTCTTT. Its protein product is CASSLSVGAEAFF. The variable domain in full, with the rest retrieved from reference TRBV7-2 and TRBJ1-1, is GAGVSQSPSNKVTEKGKDVELRCDPISGHTALYWYRQSLGQGLEFLIYFQGNSAPDKSGLPSDRFSAERTGGSVSTLTIQRTQQEDSAVYLCASSLSVGAEAFFGQGTRLTVV.

The chain joins TRBV7-9 to TRBJ2-7; D unclear. Germline assignment: CDR1 SEHNR and CDR2 FQNEAQ (reference sequence). The CDR3 contains 15 residues. The V end lost 1 base, the J end lost 0 bases, and 10 bases lay between the germline ends. In DNA form, the CDR3 reads TGTGCCAGCAGCTTAGGTCTAGGGCTCTCCTACGAGCAGTACTTC. Protein: CASSLGLGLSYEQYF.

The sample holds a few counts of this clonotype. The V call is TRBV5-1, the J call TRBJ2-6, with D possibly called TRBD1 or TRBD2 (6 bases each). Germline V gene lookup returns CDR1 SGHRS and CDR2 YFSETQ. CDR3 length: 17 amino acids. V lost 4 bases and J lost 2, with 16 bases in between. CDR3 DNA: TGCGCCAGCAGCCATCACCGAGGGGGGACTGGGGCCAACGTCCTGACTTTC. Translated, it gives CASSHHRGGTGANVLTF.

This clonotype was picked up many times. The junction does not match germline at one end; this may be a read error. The rearrangement joins TRBV4-3 to TRBJ2-3; 7 nucleotides align to TRBD1. Germline CDR1 is LGHNA and CDR2 is YSLEER. There are 14 residues in the CDR3. The CDR3 loop is CASSLEGAGDTQYF. In DNA, the CDR3 is TGCGCCAGTAGCCTCGAGGGGGCGGGAGATACGCAGTATTTT.

In its sample, this clonotype was seen many times. The rearrangement uses TRBV9 and TRBJ2-3; 8 bases are shared with TRBD2. Germline lookup yields CDR1 SGDLS and CDR2 YYNGEE. This CDR3 has 16 residues. V was pared by 0 bases and J by 4 bases, with 7 bases of the junction left unmatched. The CDR3 reads CASSVVRAGVADTQYF. The CDR3 region has the DNA TGTGCCAGCAGCGTAGTTCGAGCGGGGGTTGCAGATACGCAGTATTTT.

The rearrangement joins TRBV4-3 to TRBJ2-7, with 7 nucleotides matching TRBD1. The trim removed 0 bases at V and 5 bases at J, leaving 10 bases unmatched. This CDR3 spans 16 amino acids. Germline V gene data show CDR1 as LGHNA and CDR2 as YSLEER. Here the CDR3 DNA reads TGCGCCAGCAGCCAAGACGGGCCGACAGGGTATGACGAGCAGTACTTC. Amino acid sequence: CASSQDGPTGYDEQYF.

This clonotype was detected many times. This rearrangement joins TRBV4-3 to TRBJ2-5, with D possibly TRBD2 on 6 matching bases. V shed 2 bases and J shed 5 bases, with 21 bases lying between them. The germline V gene has CDR1 LGHNA and CDR2 YSLEER. The CDR3 extends over 17 amino acids. CDR3 sequence (DNA): TGCGCCAGCAGCCAATCCACCATGGAGGGAATCCGGGAGACCCAGTACTTC. The encoded protein is CASSQSTMEGIRETQYF.